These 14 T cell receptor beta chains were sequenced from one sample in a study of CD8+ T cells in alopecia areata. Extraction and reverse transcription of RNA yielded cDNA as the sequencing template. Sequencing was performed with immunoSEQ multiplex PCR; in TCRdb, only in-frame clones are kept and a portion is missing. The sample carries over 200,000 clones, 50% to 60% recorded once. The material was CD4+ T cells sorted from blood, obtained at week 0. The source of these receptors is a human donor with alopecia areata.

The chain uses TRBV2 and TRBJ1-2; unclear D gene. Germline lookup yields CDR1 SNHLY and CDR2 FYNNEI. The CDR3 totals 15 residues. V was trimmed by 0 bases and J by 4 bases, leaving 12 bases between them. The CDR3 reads CASSEAGILRYGYTF. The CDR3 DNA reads TGTGCCAGCAGTGAAGCGGGAATCTTACGCTATGGCTACACCTTC.

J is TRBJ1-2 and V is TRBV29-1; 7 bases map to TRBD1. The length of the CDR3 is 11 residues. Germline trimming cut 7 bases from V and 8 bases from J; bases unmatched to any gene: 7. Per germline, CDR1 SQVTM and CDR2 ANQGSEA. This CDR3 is CSAGQSRGYTF. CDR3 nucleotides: TGCAGCGCGGGACAGTCTCGCGGCTACACCTTC.

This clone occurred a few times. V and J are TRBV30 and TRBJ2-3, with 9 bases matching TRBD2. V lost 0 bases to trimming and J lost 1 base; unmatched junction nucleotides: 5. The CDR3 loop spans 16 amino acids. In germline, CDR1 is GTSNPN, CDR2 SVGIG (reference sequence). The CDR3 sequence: CAWSVGAGGRTDTQYF. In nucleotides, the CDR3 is TGTGCCTGGAGTGTAGGAGCGGGAGGCCGCACAGATACGCAGTATTTT.

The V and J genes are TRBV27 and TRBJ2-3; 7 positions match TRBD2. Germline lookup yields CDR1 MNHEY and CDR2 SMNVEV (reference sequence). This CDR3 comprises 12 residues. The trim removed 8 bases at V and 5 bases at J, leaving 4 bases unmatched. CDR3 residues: CASAREEDTQYF. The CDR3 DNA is TGTGCCAGCGCTCGGGAGGAAGATACGCAGTATTTT.

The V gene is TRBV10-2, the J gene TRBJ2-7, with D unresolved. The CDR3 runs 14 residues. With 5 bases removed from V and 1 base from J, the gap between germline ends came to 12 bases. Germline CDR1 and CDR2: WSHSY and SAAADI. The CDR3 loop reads CASSQVGTSYEQYF. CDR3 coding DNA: TGCGCCAGCAGTCAGGTCGGTACGTCCTACGAGCAGTACTTC.

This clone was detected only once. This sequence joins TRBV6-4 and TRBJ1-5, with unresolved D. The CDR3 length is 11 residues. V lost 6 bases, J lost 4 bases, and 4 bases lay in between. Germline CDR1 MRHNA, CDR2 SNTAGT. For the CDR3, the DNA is TGTGCCAGCAGGGCGAATCAGCCCCAGCATTTT. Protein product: CASRANQPQHF.

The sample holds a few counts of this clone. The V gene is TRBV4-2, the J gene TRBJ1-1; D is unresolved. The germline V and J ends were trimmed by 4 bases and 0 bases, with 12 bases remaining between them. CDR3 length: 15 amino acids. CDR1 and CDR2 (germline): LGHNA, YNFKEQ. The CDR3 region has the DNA TGTGCCAGCAGCCCCGTTAGTGGAATGAACACTGAAGCTTTCTTT. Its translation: CASSPVSGMNTEAFF.

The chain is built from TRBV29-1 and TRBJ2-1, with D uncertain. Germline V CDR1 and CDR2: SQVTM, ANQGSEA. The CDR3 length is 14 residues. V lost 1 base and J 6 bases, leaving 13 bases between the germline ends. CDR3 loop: CSVEVDLVGNEQFF. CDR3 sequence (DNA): TGCAGCGTTGAAGTGGACCTAGTCGGCAATGAGCAGTTCTTC.

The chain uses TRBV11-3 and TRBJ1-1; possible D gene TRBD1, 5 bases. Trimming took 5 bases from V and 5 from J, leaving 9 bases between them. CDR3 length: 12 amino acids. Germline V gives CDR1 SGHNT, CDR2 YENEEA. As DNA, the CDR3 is TGTGCCAGCAGCCGGGGGGATACTGAAGCTTTCTTT. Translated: CASSRGDTEAFF.

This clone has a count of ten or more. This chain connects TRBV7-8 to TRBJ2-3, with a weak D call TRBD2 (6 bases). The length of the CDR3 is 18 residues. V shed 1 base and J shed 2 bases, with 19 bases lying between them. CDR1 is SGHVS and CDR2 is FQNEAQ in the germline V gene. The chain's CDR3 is CASSLGEPGLKATDTQYF. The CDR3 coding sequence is TGTGCCAGCAGCTTAGGGGAGCCCGGACTAAAGGCCACAGATACGCAGTATTTT.

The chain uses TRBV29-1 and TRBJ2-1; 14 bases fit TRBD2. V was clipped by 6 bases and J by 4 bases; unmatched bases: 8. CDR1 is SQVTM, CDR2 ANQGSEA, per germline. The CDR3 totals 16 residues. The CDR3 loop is CSVEGLAGADYNEQFF. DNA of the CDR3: TGCAGCGTCGAGGGACTAGCGGGGGCCGATTACAATGAGCAGTTCTTC.

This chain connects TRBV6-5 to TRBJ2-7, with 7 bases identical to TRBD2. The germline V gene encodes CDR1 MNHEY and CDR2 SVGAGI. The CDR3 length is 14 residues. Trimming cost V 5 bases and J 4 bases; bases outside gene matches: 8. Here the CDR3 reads CASSALAERYEQYF. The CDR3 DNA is TGTGCCAGCAGTGCCCTAGCGGAGAGATACGAGCAGTACTTC.

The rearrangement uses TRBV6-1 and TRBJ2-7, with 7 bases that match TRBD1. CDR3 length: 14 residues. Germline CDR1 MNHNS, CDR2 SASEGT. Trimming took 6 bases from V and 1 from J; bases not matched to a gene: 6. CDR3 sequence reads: CASRTGRGSYEQYF. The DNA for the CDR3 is TGTGCCAGCAGGACAGGGAGAGGGTCCTACGAGCAGTACTTC.

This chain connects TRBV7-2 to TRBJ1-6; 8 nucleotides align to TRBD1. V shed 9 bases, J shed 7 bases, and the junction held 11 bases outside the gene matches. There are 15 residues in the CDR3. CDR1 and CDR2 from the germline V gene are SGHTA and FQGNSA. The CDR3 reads CARPATGGSNSPLHF. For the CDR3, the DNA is TGTGCCAGACCAGCCACAGGGGGAAGCAATTCACCCCTCCACTTT.